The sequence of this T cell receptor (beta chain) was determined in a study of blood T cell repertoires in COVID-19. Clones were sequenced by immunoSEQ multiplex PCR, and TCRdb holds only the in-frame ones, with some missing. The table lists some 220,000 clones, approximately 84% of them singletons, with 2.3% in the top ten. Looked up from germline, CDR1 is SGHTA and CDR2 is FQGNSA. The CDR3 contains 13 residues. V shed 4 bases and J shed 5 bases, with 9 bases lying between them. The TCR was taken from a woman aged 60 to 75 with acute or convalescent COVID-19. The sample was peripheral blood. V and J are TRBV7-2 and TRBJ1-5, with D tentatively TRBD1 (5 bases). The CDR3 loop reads CASSYDSYQPQHF. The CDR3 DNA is TGTGCCAGCAGCTACGACAGTTATCAGCCCCAGCATTTT.